Following are 15 T cell receptor beta chains from one sample sequenced in a study of blood T cell repertoires in COVID-19. Method: immunoSEQ multiplex PCR; TCRdb's copy keeps in-frame clones and lacks some. The sample consists of around 350,000 clones, about 87% of them appearing once. The sample was peripheral blood. All receptors come from a human donor in a cohort sampled during active COVID-19.

CDR3 loop: CASQGKVSNQPQHF. DNA for the CDR3: TGTGCCAGCCAGGGGAAAGTGAGCAATCAGCCCCAGCATTTT. The V and J genes are TRBV2 and TRBJ1-5; a possible D gene is TRBD1 (6 bases). In germline, CDR1 is SNHLY, CDR2 FYNNEI. V was pared by 8 bases and J by 1 base, with 12 bases between. This CDR3 has 14 amino acids.

J is TRBJ2-5 and V is TRBV9, with a tentative D call TRBD2 (6 bases). Germline V gene lookup returns CDR1 SGDLS and CDR2 YYNGEE. V gave up 3 bases and J gave up 2 bases, with 17 bases separating them. The CDR3 runs 16 residues. The DNA of the CDR3 is TGTGCCAGCAGCGAACTCCAGGGACTTGGACAAGAGACCCAGTACTTC. It encodes CASSELQGLGQETQYF.

The rearrangement joins TRBV9 to TRBJ2-1, with TRBD2 matching over 12 bases. The CDR3 totals 19 residues. J was trimmed by 4 bases and V by 4 bases; bases with no gene match: 15. Germline V lookup: CDR1 SGDLS, CDR2 YYNGEE. CDR3 coding DNA: TGTGCCAGCAGCCTCCGAGGGGGCACTAGCGGGGGGTCTTACAATGAGCAGTTCTTC. The encoded protein is CASSLRGGTSGGSYNEQFF.

V usage is TRBV19 and J usage is TRBJ1-3; TRBD1 matches 8 bases. The V segment lost 5 bases and the J segment 4 bases; nucleotides outside the gene matches: 7. This CDR3 has 15 residues. In germline, CDR1 is LNHDA, CDR2 SQIVND (reference sequence). The CDR3 sequence: CASSPGGAGGNTIYF. The CDR3 DNA reads as TGTGCCAGTAGTCCAGGGGGCGCAGGGGGAAACACCATATATTTT.

This clone was recorded once. One junction end disagrees with the germline gene, perhaps due to a read error. The rearrangement links TRBV27 to TRBJ1-1; 8 bases fit TRBD1. The CDR3 extends over 14 amino acids. CDR1 is MNHEY, CDR2 SMNVEV, per germline (reference sequence). The CDR3 region is CASSFGTGPGKVIF. The CDR3 region has the DNA TGTGCCAGCAGTTTTGGGACAGGCCCAGGAAAGGTGATCTTT.

The chain recombines TRBV11-3 with TRBJ2-4, with unresolved D. Germline V gene data show CDR1 as SGHNT and CDR2 as YENEEA. This CDR3 has 12 amino acids. Trimming pared 4 bases from V and 7 bases from J, leaving 8 bases between. The CDR3 loop reads CASSSGSNIQYF. CDR3 DNA: TGTGCCAGCAGCTCCGGGTCTAACATTCAGTACTTC. Using reference TRBV11-3 and TRBJ2-4 for the parts outside the CDR3, the full variable domain is EAGVVQSPRYKIIEKKQPVAFWCNPISGHNTLYWYLQNLGQGPELLIRYENEEAVDDSQLPKDRFSAERLKGVDSTLKIQPAELGDSAVYLCASSSGSNIQYFGAGTRLSVL.

In regard to this clone: A much larger clone lies a single base off, so this may be a read error. Other DNA sequences in the sample encode the same CDR3. The V gene is TRBV15, the J gene TRBJ1-5; the match to TRBD1 covers 7 bases. CDR3 length equals 18 residues. From germline, CDR1 is LNHNV and CDR2 YYDKDF (reference sequence). CDR3 sequence reads: CATSRDSNTGVGNQPQHF. For the CDR3, the DNA is TGTGCCACCAGCAGAGATTCGAATACAGGGGTGGGCAATCAGCCCCAACATTTT.

The rearrangement joins TRBV7-2 to TRBJ2-5; 12 bases agree with TRBD2. Germline CDR1 reads SGHTA; CDR2 reads FQGNSA. The ends lost 1 base at V and 2 bases at J; junction bases unmatched: 5. The CDR3 loop spans 17 amino acids. The CDR3 is CASSLGVLAGGQETQYF. CDR3 coding DNA: TGTGCCAGCAGCTTAGGCGTTCTAGCGGGGGGGCAAGAGACCCAGTACTTC.

This chain connects TRBV7-3 to TRBJ2-2; 9 bases map to TRBD2. The CDR3 extends over 16 amino acids. The V segment lost 5 bases and the J segment 7 bases; nucleotides outside the gene matches: 11. The germline gives CDR1 SGHTA, CDR2 FQGTGA. CDR3 loop: CASSPQRAGGRGELFF. CDR3 nucleotide sequence: TGTGCCAGCAGCCCCCAAAGGGCGGGGGGGCGCGGGGAGCTGTTTTTT.

The CDR3 loop is CASSPGGERAFF. The CDR3 region has the DNA TGTGCCAGCAGCCCCGGCGGGGAGAGGGCTTTCTTT. The chain recombines TRBV7-9 with TRBJ1-1; D gene uncertain. The CDR3 spans 12 residues. V was shortened by 5 bases and J by 11 bases, with 15 bases between the two germline ends. Per germline, CDR1 SEHNR and CDR2 FQNEAQ (reference sequence). The full variable domain, rest sourced from reference TRBV7-9 and TRBJ1-1, is DTGVSQNPRHKITKRGQNVTFRCDPISEHNRLYWYRQTLGQGPEFLTYFQNEAQLEKSRLLSDRFSAERPKGSFSTLEIQRTEQGDSAMYLCASSPGGERAFFGQGTRLTVV.

This chain connects TRBV3-1 (or the pseudogene TRBV3-2) to TRBJ2-3; TRBD2 agrees at 9 bases. This CDR3 region has 17 residues. V shed 6 bases, J shed 5 bases, and the junction held 15 bases outside the gene matches. CDR1 is LGHDT, CDR2 YNNKEL, per germline (reference sequence). The CDR3 sequence is CASSKKPSGLAKDTQYF. In DNA form, the CDR3 reads TGTGCCAGCAGTAAAAAACCTTCGGGACTAGCAAAAGATACGCAGTATTTT.

In its sample, this clone was seen many times. The chain recombines TRBV4-1 with TRBJ1-3; 7 bases align to TRBD1. The CDR3 has 16 amino acids. Germline V gene lookup returns CDR1 MGHRA and CDR2 YSYEKL. V was clipped by 5 bases and J by 3 bases; unmatched bases: 10. The CDR3 protein is CASSGFRDSHGNTIYF. In DNA form, the CDR3 reads TGCGCCAGCAGCGGCTTCCGGGACAGTCATGGAAACACCATATATTTT.

This CDR3 reads CASIQGTNTEAFF. For the CDR3, the DNA is TGTGCCAGCATTCAGGGGACGAACACTGAAGCTTTCTTT. The chain couples TRBV28 to TRBJ1-1, with D possibly TRBD1 on 6 matching bases. The CDR3 loop spans 13 amino acids. Germline V CDR1 and CDR2: MDHEN, SYDVKM. The ends were cut back, 7 bases at V and 1 base at J, with 10 bases in the middle.

The chain has TRBV4-1 and TRBJ2-3; possibly TRBD2 for D (6 bases). V shed 4 bases and J shed 6 bases, with 14 bases lying between them. Looked up from germline, CDR1 is MGHRA and CDR2 is YSYEKL. This CDR3 is built from 14 residues. As DNA, the CDR3 is TGCGCCAGCAGCCTAACACGTAGCGGTGATACGCAGTATTTT. This translates into CASSLTRSGDTQYF.

This clone has just one count. The chain is built from TRBV3-1 (or the pseudogene TRBV3-2) and TRBJ2-7; tentative D call: TRBD2 (6 bases). The CDR3 is made up of 11 amino acids. CDR1 and CDR2 from the germline V gene are LGHDT and YNNKEL (reference sequence). V was pared by 8 bases and J by 4 bases, with 9 bases between. The CDR3 sequence is CASRGSYEQYF. CDR3 sequence (DNA): TGTGCCAGCCGGGGGAGTTACGAGCAGTACTTC.